Shown below are 6 T cell receptor beta chains from a single sample sequenced in a study of radiation and T cells in renal cell carcinoma. TCRdb's copy holds only in-frame clones and misses some; the assay was immunoSEQ multiplex PCR. This table has around 78,000 clones, 80% to 90% appearing once. Noted time point: blood 4 weeks post-SBRT, at nephrectomy. Treatment reported: 15 Gy SBRT to primary tumor, nephrectomy 4 weeks later. The material sequenced was blood, taken from a patient whose treatment included radiotherapy and nephrectomy. The source is a woman aged 70-85 years with renal cell carcinoma.

The chain uses TRBV7-9 and TRBJ1-6, with TRBD1 identical over 10 bases. Losses at the gene ends were 5 bases for V and 6 bases for J; bases not matched to a gene: 4. The CDR3 extends over 15 amino acids. The V gene's germline CDR1 is SEHNR and CDR2 FQNEAQ (reference sequence). CDR3 protein: CASSTWTGGNSPLHF. Written as DNA, the CDR3 is TGTGCCAGCAGCACCTGGACAGGGGGTAATTCACCCCTCCACTTT.

V gene TRBV25-1 combines with J gene TRBJ2-3; D is perhaps TRBD1 or TRBD2 (5 bases each). V was clipped by 7 bases and J by 4 bases, with 15 bases between them. This CDR3 is 14 amino acids long. The germline gives CDR1 MGHDK, CDR2 SYGVNS. The CDR3 loop is CASIPGYSADTQYF. In DNA, the CDR3 is TGTGCCAGCATCCCAGGGTATAGCGCAGATACGCAGTATTTT.

The rearrangement uses TRBV27 and TRBJ1-2; D gene uncertain. CDR3 length: 13 amino acids. Trimming removed 2 bases from V and 2 bases from J, with 6 bases in between. Germline V CDR1 and CDR2: MNHEY, SMNVEV (reference sequence). The CDR3 is CASSLRMNYGYTF. The CDR3 nucleotides are TGTGCCAGCAGTTTAAGAATGAACTATGGCTACACCTTC.

The rearrangement joins TRBV5-6 to TRBJ2-1; the match to TRBD2 covers 12 bases. Looked up from germline, CDR1 is SGHDT and CDR2 is YYEEEE. V lost 3 bases, J lost 5 bases, and 3 bases stayed unmatched. This CDR3 has 15 amino acids. The CDR3 loop is CASSSLAGGNNEQFF. DNA of the CDR3: TGTGCCAGCAGCTCTCTAGCGGGGGGGAACAATGAGCAGTTCTTC.

V gene TRBV4-2 combines with J gene TRBJ2-6; D unresolved. V was cut by 2 bases and J by 2 bases, with 13 bases left in between. The length of the CDR3 is 17 residues. Germline CDR1 is LGHNA and CDR2 is YNFKEQ. Written as DNA, the CDR3 is TGTGCCAGCAGCCAATCTAATGGTAACCCTGGGGCCAACGTCCTGACTTTC. It translates to CASSQSNGNPGANVLTF.

The CDR3 nucleotides read TGTGCCAGCTCCCCCCTCGGACAGGGCGTCTCCTACGAGCAGTACTTC. This codes for CASSPLGQGVSYEQYF. This chain links TRBV18 with TRBJ2-7, with 8 nucleotides matching TRBD1. CDR3 size: 16 residues. From germline, CDR1 is KGHSH and CDR2 LQKENI. Trimming removed 6 bases from V and 0 bases from J; junction bases left unmatched: 10.